The present TCR beta chain was sequenced within a study of blood T cell repertoires in COVID-19. This CDR3 comprises 16 residues. The germline gives CDR1 LNHDA, CDR2 SQIVND (reference sequence). V lost 5 bases to trimming and J lost 3 bases; unmatched junction nucleotides: 7. Here immunoSEQ multiplex PCR was the method, and the copy in TCRdb shows in-frame clones only, minus some. Found here are 50,000 to 80,000 clones, approximately 80% of them singletons; the top ten hold 13% to 15%. The clonotype was recovered from a man aged 55-75 years with COVID-19, enrolled during active disease. This chain joins TRBV19 and TRBJ2-1; TRBD2 agrees at 10 bases. Sequences were obtained from peripheral blood. The CDR3 DNA reads TGTGCCAGTAGTCGAATAGCGGGAGGCAACTACAATGAGCAGTTCTTC. Translated: CASSRIAGGNYNEQFF.